The 21 T cell receptor beta chains below all came from one sample that was sequenced in a study of blood T cell repertoires in COVID-19. Repertoires were generated with immunoSEQ multiplex PCR, while TCRdb's copy carries only in-frame clones and drops some. The profile shows 65,000 to 95,000 clones, around 90% of them singletons. Sequencing used peripheral blood. These receptors originate from a man between 65 and 85 years old with acute or convalescent COVID-19.

The J gene is TRBJ1-2, the V gene TRBV21-1; TRBD1 is the table's D call and was not checked against the DNA. TRBV21-1 has pseudogene status. This CDR3 contains 15 residues. CDR3 sequence (DNA): TGTGCCAGCAGCGTACGGACAGGAGAAAGCTATGGCTACACCTTC. It specifies CASSVRTGESYGYTF.

The genes are TRBV10-3 and TRBJ2-2, with TRBD2 matching over 12 bases. Germline V gene sequence: CDR1 ENHRY, CDR2 SYGVKD. The trim removed 10 bases at V and 6 bases at J, leaving 6 bases unmatched. CDR3 length: 14 residues. CDR3 amino acids: CATRTSGTAGELFF. As DNA, the CDR3 is TGTGCCACCAGGACTAGCGGGACGGCCGGGGAGCTGTTTTTT.

This chain connects TRBV27 to TRBJ1-5; D may be TRBD1 (6 bases). The CDR3 runs 14 residues. Trimming shortened V by 5 bases and J by 3 bases, and 11 bases separated the two germline ends. Germline CDR1 and CDR2: MNHEY and SMNVEV (reference sequence). CDR3 sequence reads: CASSLRGINQPQHF. CDR3 sequence (DNA): TGTGCCAGCAGTCTCAGGGGTATCAATCAGCCCCAGCATTTT.

This chain links TRBV28 with TRBJ1-4, with 8 bases lining up with TRBD1. CDR1 MDHEN and CDR2 SYDVKM come from the germline V gene. With 5 bases clipped from V and 2 bases from J, the junction kept 10 bases outside the gene matches. The length of the CDR3 is 17 residues. CDR3 sequence reads: CASSPVDRGGTNEKLFF. Here the CDR3 DNA reads TGTGCCAGCAGTCCCGTTGACAGGGGAGGGACTAATGAAAAACTGTTTTTT.

The V and J genes are TRBV7-6 and TRBJ2-2; D possibly corresponds to TRBD1 (5 bases). The CDR3 is 16 amino acids. Germline CDR1 SGHVS, CDR2 FNYEAQ. Between the trimmed V and J ends, which lost 5 bases and 0 bases, there was a span of 13 bases. This CDR3 is CASSAKTVSNTGELFF. CDR3 nucleotides: TGTGCCAGCAGCGCGAAGACAGTTTCGAACACCGGGGAGCTGTTTTTT. Combining the CDR3 with reference TRBV7-6 and TRBJ2-2 gives the whole variable domain GAGVSQSPRYKVTKRGQDVALRCDPISGHVSLYWYRQALGQGPEFLTYFNYEAQQDKSGLPNDRFSAERPEGSISTLTIQRTEQRDSAMYRCASSAKTVSNTGELFFGEGSRLTVL.

V is TRBV6-5 and J is TRBJ2-7; TRBD1 matches 11 bases. The CDR3 contains 14 residues. Per the germline V gene, CDR1 is MNHEY and CDR2 is SVGAGI. Trimming cost V 5 bases and J 5 bases; bases outside gene matches: 5. The CDR3 loop is CASSSGTGGNEQYF. Here the CDR3 DNA reads TGTGCCAGCAGTAGCGGGACAGGGGGGAACGAGCAGTACTTC.

The rearrangement joins TRBV7-9 to TRBJ1-3; 8 bases line up with TRBD1. V shed 4 bases, J shed 0 bases, and the junction held 8 bases outside the gene matches. Germline lookup yields CDR1 SEHNR and CDR2 FQNEAQ (reference sequence). The CDR3 length is 17 residues. In DNA, the CDR3 is TGTGCCAGCAGCTCATTCCCCGGGACAGGCTCTGGAAACACCATATATTTT. This sequence encodes CASSSFPGTGSGNTIYF.

The V call is TRBV4-3, the J call TRBJ1-5; D remains unclear. Trimming removed 5 bases from V and 1 base from J, with 12 bases in between. Germline CDR1 LGHNA, CDR2 YSLEER. The CDR3 runs 15 residues. The CDR3 DNA sequence: TGCGCCAGCAGCTTAGCGAGGGCGAGCAATCAGCCCCAGCATTTT. Amino acid sequence: CASSLARASNQPQHF.

The chain is built from TRBV15 and TRBJ2-1; 9 bases map to TRBD2. The V gene's germline CDR1 is LNHNV and CDR2 YYDKDF (reference sequence). The CDR3 is made up of 16 amino acids. V lost 0 bases to trimming and J lost 5 bases; unmatched junction nucleotides: 5. Here the CDR3 DNA reads TGTGCCACCAGCAGAGATCAAAGCGGGGGGAACAATGAGCAGTTCTTC. As protein: CATSRDQSGGNNEQFF.

In its sample, this clone was seen a few times. The V gene is TRBV11-2, the J gene TRBJ2-1, with 13 bases matching TRBD2. The CDR3 loop spans 19 amino acids. Germline-derived CDR1 and CDR2 are SGHAT and FQNNGV. V was pared by 0 bases and J by 8 bases, with 13 bases of the junction left unmatched. CDR3 loop: CASSLDSRLAGGRRYEQFF. The CDR3 DNA is TGTGCCAGCAGCTTAGATTCCCGACTAGCGGGAGGCCGTAGGTATGAGCAGTTCTTC.

The chain joins TRBV28 to TRBJ1-6; D gene ambiguous. Germline V gene data show CDR1 as MDHEN and CDR2 as SYDVKM. The V end was cut by 5 bases, the J end by 8 bases, with 16 bases between. The CDR3 contains 15 residues. DNA of the CDR3: TGTGCCAGCAGTCCCTCGGAGGGTGGTTATTCACCCCTCCACTTT. Its translation is CASSPSEGGYSPLHF.

The chain joins TRBV6-6 to TRBJ2-7; D unclear. Germline V gives CDR1 MNHNY, CDR2 SVGAGI (reference sequence). The V and J ends lost 0 bases and 7 bases respectively, with 10 bases between them. This CDR3 is built from 13 residues. The DNA of the CDR3 is TGTGCCAGCAGTTACTCTACAGACCAGGAGCAGTACTTC. This sequence encodes CASSYSTDQEQYF.

This CDR3 reads CASSLALGVNTDTQYF. The CDR3 DNA reads TGTGCCAGCAGCTTAGCGCTCGGGGTTAATACGGATACGCAGTATTTT. The V gene is TRBV7-9, the J gene TRBJ2-3; perhaps TRBD2 as D (5 bases). Germline V gene sequence: CDR1 SEHNR, CDR2 FQNEAQ (reference sequence). The CDR3 is made up of 16 amino acids. V lost 0 bases and J 6 bases, leaving 16 bases between the germline ends.

V and J are TRBV18 and TRBJ1-2; D perhaps matches TRBD1 (6 bases). Trimming shortened V by 5 bases and J by 3 bases, and 16 bases separated the two germline ends. Germline V gene data show CDR1 as KGHSH and CDR2 as LQKENI. This CDR3 is built from 15 residues. The CDR3 sequence is CASSKGQKMDYGYTF. The CDR3, as DNA: TGTGCCAGCTCAAAGGGACAAAAAATGGACTATGGCTACACCTTC. Looking up the rest from reference TRBV18 and TRBJ1-2 gives the full variable domain: NAGVMQNPRHLVRRRGQEARLRCSPMKGHSHVYWYRQLPEEGLKFMVYLQKENIIDESGMPKERFSAEFPKEGPSILRIQQVVRGDSAAYFCASSKGQKMDYGYTFGSGTRLTVV.

V and J are TRBV4-1 and TRBJ2-3, with 8 bases that match TRBD1. Per germline, CDR1 MGHRA and CDR2 YSYEKL. The V segment lost 4 bases and the J segment 1 base; nucleotides outside the gene matches: 1. The CDR3 is 14 amino acids. Here the CDR3 reads CASSLTGGTDTQYF. For the CDR3, the DNA is TGCGCCAGCAGCCTGACAGGGGGCACAGATACGCAGTATTTT.

The V call is TRBV15, the J call TRBJ2-2; D perhaps matches TRBD2 (5 bases). V lost 0 bases and J 4 bases, leaving 12 bases between the germline ends. The CDR3 extends over 16 amino acids. Germline CDR1 and CDR2: LNHNV and YYDKDF (reference sequence). The CDR3 nucleotides read TGTGCCACCAGCAGAGATGTCGGGGTTGCCACCGGGGAGCTGTTTTTT. Amino acid sequence: CATSRDVGVATGELFF. Full variable domain (rest looked up from reference TRBV15 and TRBJ2-2): DAMVIQNPRYQVTQFGKPVTLSCSQTLNHNVMYWYQQKSSQAPKLLFHYYDKDFNNEADTPDNFQSRRPNTSFCFLDIRSPGLGDTAMYLCATSRDVGVATGELFFGEGSRLTVL.

This chain connects TRBV24-1 to TRBJ2-3, with 7 bases lining up with TRBD2. The CDR3 length is 16 residues. V lost 3 bases to trimming and J lost 2 bases; unmatched junction nucleotides: 7. Germline CDR1 KGHDR, CDR2 SFDVKD. CDR3 nucleotide sequence: TGTGCCACCAGTGATCCGGACCGGGACTACACAGATACGCAGTATTTT. Translation: CATSDPDRDYTDTQYF.

The rearrangement uses TRBV19 and TRBJ1-2; no reliable D call. The V gene's germline CDR1 is LNHDA and CDR2 SQIVND (reference sequence). Trimming pared 4 bases from V and 8 bases from J, leaving 11 bases between. The CDR3 sequence is 12 residues long. CDR3 in DNA: TGTGCCAGTAGTACTACGGGTCGAGGCTACACCTTC. Translating it yields CASSTTGRGYTF.

The chain employs TRBV7-2 and TRBJ2-7; 7 bases align to TRBD1. This CDR3 has 14 residues. V lost 2 bases, J lost 2 bases, and 3 bases stayed unmatched. Germline CDR1 is SGHTA and CDR2 is FQGNSA. CDR3 in DNA: TGTGCCAGCAGCTTAATGCAGGGGGCCTACGAGCAGTACTTC. Translating it yields CASSLMQGAYEQYF.

The count of this clone is one. The chain is built from TRBV30 and TRBJ1-2; 10 bases fit TRBD1. V shed 6 bases and J 6 bases; nucleotides not matched to a gene: 10. The CDR3 has 14 amino acids. Per the germline V gene, CDR1 is GTSNPN and CDR2 is SVGIG (reference sequence). The CDR3 reads CACPDRGQMDGYTF. The CDR3, as DNA: TGTGCCTGCCCAGACAGGGGGCAGATGGATGGCTACACCTTC.

This clone has a handful of counts. The V and J genes are TRBV6-5 and TRBJ2-2; no reliable D call. In germline, CDR1 is MNHEY, CDR2 SVGAGI. V lost 7 bases to trimming and J lost 5 bases, with 11 bases between them. The CDR3 contains 13 residues. The DNA of the CDR3 is TGTGCCAGCACCCAGCGTGGGACCGGGGAGCTGTTTTTT. It yields the protein CASTQRGTGELFF.